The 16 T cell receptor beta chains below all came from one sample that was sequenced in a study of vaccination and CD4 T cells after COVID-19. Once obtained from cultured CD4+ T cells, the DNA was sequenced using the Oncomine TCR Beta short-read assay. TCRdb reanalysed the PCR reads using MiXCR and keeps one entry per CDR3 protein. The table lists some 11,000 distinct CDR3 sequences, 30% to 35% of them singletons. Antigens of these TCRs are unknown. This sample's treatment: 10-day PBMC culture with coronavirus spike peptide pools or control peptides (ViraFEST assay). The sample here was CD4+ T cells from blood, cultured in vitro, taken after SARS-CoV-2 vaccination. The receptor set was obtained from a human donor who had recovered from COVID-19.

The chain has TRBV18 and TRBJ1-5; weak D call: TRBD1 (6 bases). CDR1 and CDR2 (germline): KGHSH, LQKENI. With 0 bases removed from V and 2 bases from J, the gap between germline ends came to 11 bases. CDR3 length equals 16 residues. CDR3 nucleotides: TGTGCCAGCTCACCACCAGGGGGGGAAGGCAATCAGCCCCAGCATTTT. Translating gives CASSPPGGEGNQPQHF.

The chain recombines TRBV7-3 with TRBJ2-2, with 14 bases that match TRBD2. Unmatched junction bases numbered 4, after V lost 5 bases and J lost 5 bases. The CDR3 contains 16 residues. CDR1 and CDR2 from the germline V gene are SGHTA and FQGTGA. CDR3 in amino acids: CASSPRTSGRTGELFF. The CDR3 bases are TGTGCCAGCAGCCCCAGGACTAGCGGGAGGACCGGGGAGCTGTTTTTT.

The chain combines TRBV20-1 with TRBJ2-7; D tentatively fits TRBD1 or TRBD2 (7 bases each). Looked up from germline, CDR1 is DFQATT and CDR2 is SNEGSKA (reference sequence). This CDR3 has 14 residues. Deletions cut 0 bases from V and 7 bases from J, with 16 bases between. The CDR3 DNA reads TGCAGTGCTAGAGATTCGGGCAGGGGGGGGGAGCAGTACTTC. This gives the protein CSARDSGRGGEQYF.

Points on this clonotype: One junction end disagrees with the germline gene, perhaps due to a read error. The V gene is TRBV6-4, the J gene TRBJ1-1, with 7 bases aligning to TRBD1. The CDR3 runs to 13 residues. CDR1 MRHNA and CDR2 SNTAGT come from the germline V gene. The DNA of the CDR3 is TGTGCCAGCAGTGCGGACAGGAACACTGAAGCTATCTTT. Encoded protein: CASSADRNTEAIF.

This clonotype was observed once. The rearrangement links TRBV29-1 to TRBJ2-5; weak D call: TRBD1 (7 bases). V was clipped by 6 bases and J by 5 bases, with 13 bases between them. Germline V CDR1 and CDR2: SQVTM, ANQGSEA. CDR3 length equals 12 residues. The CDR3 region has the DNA TGCAGCGTCCCCGCAGGGGGGGAGACCCAGTACTTC. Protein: CSVPAGGETQYF.

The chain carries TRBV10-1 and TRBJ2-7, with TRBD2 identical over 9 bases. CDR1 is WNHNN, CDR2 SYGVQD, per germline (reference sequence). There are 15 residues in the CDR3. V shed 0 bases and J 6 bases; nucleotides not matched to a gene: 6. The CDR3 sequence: CASSESLAGLSEQYF. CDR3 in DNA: TGCGCCAGCAGTGAGTCCCTAGCGGGATTAAGCGAGCAGTACTTC.

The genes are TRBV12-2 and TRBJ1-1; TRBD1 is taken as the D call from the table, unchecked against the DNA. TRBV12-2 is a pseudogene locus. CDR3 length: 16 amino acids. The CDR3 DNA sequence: TGTGCAAGTCGCTTAGCGCCCCCAGGGGCGAACACTGAAGCTTTCTTT. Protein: CASRLAPPGANTEAFF.

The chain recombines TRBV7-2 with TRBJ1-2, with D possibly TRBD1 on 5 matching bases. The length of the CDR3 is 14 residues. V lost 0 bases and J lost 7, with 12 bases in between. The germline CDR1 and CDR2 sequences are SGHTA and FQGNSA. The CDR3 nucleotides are TGTGCCAGCAGCTTAGCCGGGACCACGGGTGGCTACACCTTC. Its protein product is CASSLAGTTGGYTF.

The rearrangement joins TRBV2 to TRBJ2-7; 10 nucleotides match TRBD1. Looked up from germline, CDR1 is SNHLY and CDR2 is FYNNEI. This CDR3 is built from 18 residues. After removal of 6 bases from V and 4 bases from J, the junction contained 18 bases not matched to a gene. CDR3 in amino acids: CASSETGVPGTGDYEQYF. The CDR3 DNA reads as TGTGCCAGCAGCGAAACTGGGGTACCCGGGACAGGGGATTACGAGCAGTACTTC. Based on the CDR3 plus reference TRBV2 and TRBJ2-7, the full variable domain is EPEVTQTPSHQVTQMGQEVILRCVPISNHLYFYWYRQILGQKVEFLVSFYNNEISEKSEIFDDQFSVERPDGSNFTLKIRSTKLEDSAMYFCASSETGVPGTGDYEQYFGPGTRLTVT.

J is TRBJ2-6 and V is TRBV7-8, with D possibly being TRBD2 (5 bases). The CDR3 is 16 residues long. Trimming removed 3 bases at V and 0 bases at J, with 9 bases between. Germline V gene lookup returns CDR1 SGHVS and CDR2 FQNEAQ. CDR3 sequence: CASSFPGLSGANVLTF. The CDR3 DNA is TGTGCCAGCAGCTTTCCAGGACTCTCTGGGGCCAACGTCCTGACTTTC.

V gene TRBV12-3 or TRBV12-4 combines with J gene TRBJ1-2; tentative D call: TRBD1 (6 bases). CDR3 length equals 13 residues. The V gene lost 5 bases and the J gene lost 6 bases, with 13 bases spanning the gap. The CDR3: CASSGQLGNGYTF. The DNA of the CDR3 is TGTGCCAGCAGTGGACAGCTCGGGAATGGCTACACCTTC.

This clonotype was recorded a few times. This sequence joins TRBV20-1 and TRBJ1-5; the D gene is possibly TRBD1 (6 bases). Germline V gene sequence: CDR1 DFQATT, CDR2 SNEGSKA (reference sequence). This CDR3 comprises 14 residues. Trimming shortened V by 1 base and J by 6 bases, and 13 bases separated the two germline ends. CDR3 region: CSARVAGESQPQHF. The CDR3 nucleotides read TGCAGTGCTAGAGTGGCAGGGGAGAGTCAGCCCCAGCATTTT.

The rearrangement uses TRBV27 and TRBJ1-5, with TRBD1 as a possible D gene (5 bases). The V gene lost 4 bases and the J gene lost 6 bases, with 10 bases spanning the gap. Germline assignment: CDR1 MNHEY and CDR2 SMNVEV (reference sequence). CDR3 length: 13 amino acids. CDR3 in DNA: TGTGCCAGCAGTTACAGGTATTTTCAGCCCCAGCATTTT. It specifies CASSYRYFQPQHF.

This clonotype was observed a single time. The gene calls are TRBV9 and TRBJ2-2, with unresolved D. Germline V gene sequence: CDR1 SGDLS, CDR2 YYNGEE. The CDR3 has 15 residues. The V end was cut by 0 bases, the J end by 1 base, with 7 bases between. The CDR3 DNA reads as TGTGCCAGCAGCGTAGGGCGCCTGAACACCGGGGAGCTGTTTTTT. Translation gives CASSVGRLNTGELFF. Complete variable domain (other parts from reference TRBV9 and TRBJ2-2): DSGVTQTPKHLITATGQRVTLRCSPRSGDLSVYWYQQSLDQGLQFLIQYYNGEERAKGNILERFSAQQFPDLHSELNLSSLELGDSALYFCASSVGRLNTGELFFGEGSRLTVL.

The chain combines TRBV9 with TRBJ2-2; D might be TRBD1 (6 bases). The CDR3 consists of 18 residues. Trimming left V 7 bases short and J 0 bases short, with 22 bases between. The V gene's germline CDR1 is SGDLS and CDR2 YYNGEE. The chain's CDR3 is CASAAPKPGHSNTGELFF. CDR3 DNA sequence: TGTGCCAGCGCAGCGCCTAAACCGGGACACTCGAACACCGGGGAGCTGTTTTTT.

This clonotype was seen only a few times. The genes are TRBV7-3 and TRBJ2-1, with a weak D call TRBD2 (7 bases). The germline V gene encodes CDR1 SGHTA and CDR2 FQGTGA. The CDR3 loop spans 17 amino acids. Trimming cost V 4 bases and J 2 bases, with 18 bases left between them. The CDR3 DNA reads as TGTGCCAGCAGCTCAAAGGGGGGGCTCCACGCCTACAATGAGCAGTTCTTC. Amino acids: CASSSKGGLHAYNEQFF.